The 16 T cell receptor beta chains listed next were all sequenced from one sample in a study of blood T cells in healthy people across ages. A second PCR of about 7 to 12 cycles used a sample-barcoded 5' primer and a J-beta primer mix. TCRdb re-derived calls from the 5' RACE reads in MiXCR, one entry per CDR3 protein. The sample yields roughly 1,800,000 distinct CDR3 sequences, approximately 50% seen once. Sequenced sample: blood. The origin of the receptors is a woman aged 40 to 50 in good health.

CDR3 in amino acids: CASSQEGGRRETQYF. For the CDR3, the DNA is TGTGCCAGCAGCCAAGAGGGAGGGCGGCGCGAGACCCAGTACTTC. This rearrangement joins TRBV3-1 to TRBJ2-5; 7 bases align to TRBD2. The ends lost 0 bases at V and 5 bases at J; junction bases unmatched: 6. In germline, CDR1 is LGHDT, CDR2 YNNKEL (reference sequence). This CDR3 contains 15 residues.

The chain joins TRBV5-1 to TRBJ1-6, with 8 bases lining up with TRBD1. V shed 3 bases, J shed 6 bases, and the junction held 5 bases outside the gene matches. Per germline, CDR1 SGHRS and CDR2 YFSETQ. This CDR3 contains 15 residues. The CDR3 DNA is TGCGCCAGCAGCTCAGACAGGGGAGGTAATTCACCCCTCCACTTT. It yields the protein CASSSDRGGNSPLHF.

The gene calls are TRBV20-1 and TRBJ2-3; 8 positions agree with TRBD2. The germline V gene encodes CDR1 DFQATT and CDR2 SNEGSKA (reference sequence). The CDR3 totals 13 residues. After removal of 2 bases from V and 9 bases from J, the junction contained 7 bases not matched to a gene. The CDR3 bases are TGCAGTGCTAGATGGCGCGGGAGGAGGACGCAGTATTTT. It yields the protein CSARWRGRRTQYF.

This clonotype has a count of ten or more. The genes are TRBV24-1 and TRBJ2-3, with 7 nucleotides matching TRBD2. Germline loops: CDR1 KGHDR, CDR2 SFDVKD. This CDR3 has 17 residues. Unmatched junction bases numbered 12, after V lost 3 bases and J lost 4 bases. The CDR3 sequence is CATSDRPSSGVADTQYF. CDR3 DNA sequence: TGTGCCACCAGTGATCGGCCCAGCAGCGGGGTCGCAGATACGCAGTATTTT.

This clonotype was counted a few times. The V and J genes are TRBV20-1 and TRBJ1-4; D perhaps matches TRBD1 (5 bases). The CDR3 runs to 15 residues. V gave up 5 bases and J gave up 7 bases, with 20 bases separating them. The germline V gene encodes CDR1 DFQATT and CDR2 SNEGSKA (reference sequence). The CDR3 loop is CSAPGPGPAGEKLFF. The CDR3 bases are TGCAGTGCTCCTGGCCCGGGACCCGCCGGTGAAAAACTGTTTTTT.

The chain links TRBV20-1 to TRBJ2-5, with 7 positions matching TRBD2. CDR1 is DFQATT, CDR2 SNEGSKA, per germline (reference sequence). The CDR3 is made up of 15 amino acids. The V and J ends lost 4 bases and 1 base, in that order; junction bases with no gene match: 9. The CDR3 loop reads CSAIESGTTQETQYF. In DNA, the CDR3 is TGCAGTGCTATAGAATCCGGGACTACCCAAGAGACCCAGTACTTC.

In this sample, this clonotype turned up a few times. The CDR3 DNA sequence: TGTGCCAGCAGTAGGACAGGGGAGGCCAAAAACATTCAGTACTTC. Amino acids: CASSRTGEAKNIQYF. The chain has TRBV6-5 and TRBJ2-4, with TRBD1 identical over 9 bases. Germline trimming cut 5 bases from V and 1 base from J; bases unmatched to any gene: 3. CDR1 is MNHEY, CDR2 SVGAGI, per germline. The CDR3 is 15 residues long.

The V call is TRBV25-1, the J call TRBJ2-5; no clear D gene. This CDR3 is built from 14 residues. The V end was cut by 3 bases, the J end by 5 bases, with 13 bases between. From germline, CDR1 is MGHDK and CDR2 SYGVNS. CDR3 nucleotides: TGTGCCAGCAGTGAGAATTGGGAACCGGAGACCCAGTACTTC. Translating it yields CASSENWEPETQYF.

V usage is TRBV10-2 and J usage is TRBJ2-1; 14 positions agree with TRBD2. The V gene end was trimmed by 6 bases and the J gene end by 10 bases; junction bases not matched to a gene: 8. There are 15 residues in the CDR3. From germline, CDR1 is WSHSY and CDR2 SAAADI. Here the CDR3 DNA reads TGCGCCAGCAGAGTGACTAGCGGGGGGGCCGGAGAGCAGTTCTTC. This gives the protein CASRVTSGGAGEQFF.

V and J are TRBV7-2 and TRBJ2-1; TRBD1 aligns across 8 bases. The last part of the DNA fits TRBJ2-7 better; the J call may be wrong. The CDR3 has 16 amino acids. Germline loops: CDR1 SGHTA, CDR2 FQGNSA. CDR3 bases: TGTGCCAGCAGCTTAGCGGGGACAGGACTCTACAATGAGCAGTACTTC. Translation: CASSLAGTGLYNEQYF.

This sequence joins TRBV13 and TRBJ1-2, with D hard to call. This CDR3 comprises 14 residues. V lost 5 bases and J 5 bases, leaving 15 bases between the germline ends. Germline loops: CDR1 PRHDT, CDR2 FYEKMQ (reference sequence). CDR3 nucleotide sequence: TGTGCCAGCAGCAAGAAGGTGAGAACGTATGGCTACACCTTC. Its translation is CASSKKVRTYGYTF. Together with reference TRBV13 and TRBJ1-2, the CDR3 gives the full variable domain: AAGVIQSPRHLIKEKRETATLKCYPIPRHDTVYWYQQGPGQDPQFLISFYEKMQSDKGSIPDRFSAQQFSDYHSELNMSSLELGDSALYFCASSKKVRTYGYTFGSGTRLTVV.

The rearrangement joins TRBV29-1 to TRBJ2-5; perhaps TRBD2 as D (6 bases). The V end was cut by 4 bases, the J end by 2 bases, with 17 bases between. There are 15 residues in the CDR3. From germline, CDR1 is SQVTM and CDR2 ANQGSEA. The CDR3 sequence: CSVGFGVAAQETQYF. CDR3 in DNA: TGCAGCGTTGGTTTCGGGGTAGCGGCGCAAGAGACCCAGTACTTC.

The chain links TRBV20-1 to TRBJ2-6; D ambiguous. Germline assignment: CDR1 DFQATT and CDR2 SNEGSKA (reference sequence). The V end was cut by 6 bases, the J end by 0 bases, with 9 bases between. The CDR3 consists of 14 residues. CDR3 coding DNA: TGCAGTGCCGCCCTTCTCTCTGGGGCCAACGTCCTGACTTTC. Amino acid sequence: CSAALLSGANVLTF.

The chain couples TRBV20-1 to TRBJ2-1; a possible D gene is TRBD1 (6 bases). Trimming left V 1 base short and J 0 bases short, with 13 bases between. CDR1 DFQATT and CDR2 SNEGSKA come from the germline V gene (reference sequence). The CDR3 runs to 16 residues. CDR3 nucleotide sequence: TGCAGTGCTAGAGGAGTGCAGGACAGCTCCTACAATGAGCAGTTCTTC. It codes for CSARGVQDSSYNEQFF.

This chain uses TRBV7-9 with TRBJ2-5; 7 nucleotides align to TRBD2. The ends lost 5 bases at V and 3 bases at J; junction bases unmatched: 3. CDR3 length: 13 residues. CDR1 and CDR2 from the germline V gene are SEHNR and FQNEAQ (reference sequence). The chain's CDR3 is CASSRTREETQYF. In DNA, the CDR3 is TGTGCCAGCAGCAGGACTAGAGAAGAGACCCAGTACTTC.

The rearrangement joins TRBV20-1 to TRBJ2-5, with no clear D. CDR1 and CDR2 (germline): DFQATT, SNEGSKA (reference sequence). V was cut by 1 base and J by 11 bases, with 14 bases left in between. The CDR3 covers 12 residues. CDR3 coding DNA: TGCAGTGCTAGAGTACAGCCGAATGAGCAGTACTTC. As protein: CSARVQPNEQYF.